This T cell receptor (beta chain) was profiled in a study of OX40 agonist ivuxolimab in advanced cancers. Regarding the study as a whole: At 0.1 to 3.0 mg/kg and by week 6, clonal expansion occurred in CD4+ and CD8+ blood T cells.

Of note for this clone: Its antigen is not identified.

Here immunoSEQ multiplex PCR was the method, and the copy in TCRdb shows in-frame clones only, minus some. This table has 65,000 to 85,000 clones, approximately 90% appearing once. Germline V gives CDR1 SQVTM, CDR2 ANQGSEA. This CDR3 has 11 amino acids. The rearrangement links TRBV29-1 to TRBJ1-2, with 8 bases aligning to TRBD1. The source of this sequence is an adult with an advanced solid tumor such as melanoma, head and neck, liver or kidney cancer. This sample comprised CD4+ or CD8+ T cells sorted from blood, obtained in a trial of the OX40 agonist ivuxolimab. CDR3 nucleotides: TGCACCATCAGGGGGCAGGATGGCTACACCTTC. It yields the protein CTIRGQDGYTF. The full variable domain, in which reference TRBV29-1 and TRBJ1-2 provide the parts outside the CDR3, is SAVISQKPSRDICQRGTSLTIQCQVDSQVTMMFWYRQQPGQSLTLIATANQGSEATYESGFVIDKFPISRPNLTFSTLTVSNMSPEDSSIYLCTIRGQDGYTFGSGTRLTVV.